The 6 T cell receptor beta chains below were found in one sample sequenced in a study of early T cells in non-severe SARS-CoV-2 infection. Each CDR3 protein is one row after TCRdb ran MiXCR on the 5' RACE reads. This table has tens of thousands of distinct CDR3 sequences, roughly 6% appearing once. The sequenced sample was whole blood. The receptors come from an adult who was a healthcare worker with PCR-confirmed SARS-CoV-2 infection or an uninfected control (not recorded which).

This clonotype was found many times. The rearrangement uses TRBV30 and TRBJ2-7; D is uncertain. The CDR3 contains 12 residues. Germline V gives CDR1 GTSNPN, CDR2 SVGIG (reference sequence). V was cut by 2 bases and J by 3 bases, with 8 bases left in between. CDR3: CAWSPDSYEQYF. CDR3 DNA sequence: TGTGCCTGGAGTCCAGATAGCTACGAGCAGTACTTC.

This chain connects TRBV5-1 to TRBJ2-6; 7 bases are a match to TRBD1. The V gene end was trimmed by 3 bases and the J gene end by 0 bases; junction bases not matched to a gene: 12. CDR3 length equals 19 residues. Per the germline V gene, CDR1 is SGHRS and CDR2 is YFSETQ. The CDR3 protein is CASSSTSGTAYSGANVLTF. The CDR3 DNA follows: TGCGCCAGCAGCTCTACCTCCGGGACAGCTTACTCTGGGGCCAACGTCCTGACTTTC.

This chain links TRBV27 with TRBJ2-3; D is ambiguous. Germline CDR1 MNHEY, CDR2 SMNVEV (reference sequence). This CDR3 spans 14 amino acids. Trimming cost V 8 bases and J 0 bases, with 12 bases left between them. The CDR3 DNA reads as TGTGCCAGCGGTGCGAGCTCAAGCACAGATACGCAGTATTTT. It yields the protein CASGASSSTDTQYF.

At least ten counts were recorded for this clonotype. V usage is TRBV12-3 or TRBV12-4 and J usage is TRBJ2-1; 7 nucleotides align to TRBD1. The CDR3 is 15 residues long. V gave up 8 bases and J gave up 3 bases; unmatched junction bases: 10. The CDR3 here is CASSRTGGVYNEQFF. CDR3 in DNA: TGTGCCAGCTCGAGGACAGGTGGGGTCTACAATGAGCAGTTCTTC.

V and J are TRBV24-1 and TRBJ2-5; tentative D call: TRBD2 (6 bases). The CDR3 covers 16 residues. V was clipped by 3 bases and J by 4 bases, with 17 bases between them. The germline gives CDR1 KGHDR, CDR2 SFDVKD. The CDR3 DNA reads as TGTGCCACCAGTGATAGTTTAGCGGACGCCCGAGAGACCCAGTACTTC. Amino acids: CATSDSLADARETQYF.

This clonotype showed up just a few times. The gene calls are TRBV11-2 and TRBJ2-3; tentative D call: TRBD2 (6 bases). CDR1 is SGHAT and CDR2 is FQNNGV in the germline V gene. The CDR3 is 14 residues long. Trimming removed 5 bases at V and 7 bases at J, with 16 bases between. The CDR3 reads CASSTLARGNTQYF. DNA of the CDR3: TGTGCCAGCAGCACACTAGCCCGGGGGAATACGCAGTATTTT.